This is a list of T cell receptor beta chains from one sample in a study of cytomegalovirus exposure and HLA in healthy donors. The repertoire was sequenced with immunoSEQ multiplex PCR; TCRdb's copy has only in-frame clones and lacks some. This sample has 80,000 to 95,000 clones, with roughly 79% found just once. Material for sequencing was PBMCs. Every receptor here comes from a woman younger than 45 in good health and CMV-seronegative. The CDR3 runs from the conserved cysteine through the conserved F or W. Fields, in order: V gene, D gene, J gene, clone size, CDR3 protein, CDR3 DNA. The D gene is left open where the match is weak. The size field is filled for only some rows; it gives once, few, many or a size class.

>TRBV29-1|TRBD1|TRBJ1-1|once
CSVEQGGQGTEAFF
TGCAGCGTTGAACAGGGGGGACAGGGGACTGAAGCTTTCTTT
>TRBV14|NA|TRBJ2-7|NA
CASSRDLRDEQYF
TGTGCCAGCAGCCGAGACCTCAGGGACGAGCAGTACTTC
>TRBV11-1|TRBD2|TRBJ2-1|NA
CASSLTGTSGTNEQFF
TGTGCCAGCAGCCTCACCGGGACTAGCGGAACTAATGAGCAGTTCTTC
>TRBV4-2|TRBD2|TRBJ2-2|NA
CASSQVRTGTSGRKVGELFF
TGTGCCAGCAGCCAAGTACGTACGGGGACTAGCGGGAGGAAAGTCGGGGAGCTGTTTTTT
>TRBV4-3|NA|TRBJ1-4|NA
CASSPLGNSRGEKLFF
TGCGCCAGCAGCCCCCTCGGGAACTCAAGAGGAGAAAAACTGTTTTTT
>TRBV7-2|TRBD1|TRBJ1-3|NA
CASSETGGTGNTIYF
TGTGCCAGCAGCGAGACAGGGGGCACTGGAAACACCATATATTTT
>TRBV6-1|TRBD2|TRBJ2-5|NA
CSGSGSWQETQYF
TGTTCCGGGAGCGGGAGTTGGCAAGAGACCCAGTACTTC
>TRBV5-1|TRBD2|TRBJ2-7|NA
CASSYPLAGNYEQYF
TGCGCCAGCAGCTACCCACTAGCGGGCAACTACGAGCAGTACTTC
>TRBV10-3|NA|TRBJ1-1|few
CAISDKGGTEAFF
TGTGCCATCAGTGACAAGGGAGGGACTGAAGCTTTCTTT
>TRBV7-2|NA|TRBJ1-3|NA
CASSAGTGNTIYF
TGTGCCAGCAGCGCAGGGACTGGAAACACCATATATTTT
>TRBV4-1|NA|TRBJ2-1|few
CASSQVDMITYNEQFF
TGCGCCAGCAGCCAAGTCGACATGATAACCTACAATGAGCAGTTCTTC